This entry features one T cell receptor beta chain sequence. Its antigen remains unknown. The source of the sample is a study of CD8+ T cells in alopecia areata. As for the study in general: Treated patients' severity was scored by percentage of affected scalp area. General observations from the study: Clonality was higher in lesional than normal scalp, especially in alopecia totalis/universalis. A single nonresponder leaves the baseline CD8+ expansion link to response uncertain. Scalp and blood samples kept many expanded lesional clones throughout tofacitinib.

The CDR3 spans 16 residues. With V trimmed by 0 bases and J by 9 bases, 10 bases remained unmatched. The germline V gene has CDR1 SGHRS and CDR2 YFSETQ. Investigators isolated RNA and reverse transcribed it into cDNA to act as the sequencing template. Produced via immunoSEQ multiplex PCR; TCRdb's table is partial and in-frame only. The sample has some 190,000 clones, 66% seen once. Treatment: oral pan-JAK inhibitor, 5-10 mg twice daily. The TCR originated in a human donor with alopecia areata. Source: CD4+ T cells sorted from blood, taken between weeks 44 and 45, from a patient treated with tofacitinib. V gene TRBV5-1 combines with J gene TRBJ2-1; 9 nucleotides agree with TRBD2. The CDR3 region is CASSLDAGGGAGEQFF. CDR3 sequence (DNA): TGCGCCAGCAGCTTGGACGCCGGCGGGGGGGCGGGTGAGCAGTTCTTC.